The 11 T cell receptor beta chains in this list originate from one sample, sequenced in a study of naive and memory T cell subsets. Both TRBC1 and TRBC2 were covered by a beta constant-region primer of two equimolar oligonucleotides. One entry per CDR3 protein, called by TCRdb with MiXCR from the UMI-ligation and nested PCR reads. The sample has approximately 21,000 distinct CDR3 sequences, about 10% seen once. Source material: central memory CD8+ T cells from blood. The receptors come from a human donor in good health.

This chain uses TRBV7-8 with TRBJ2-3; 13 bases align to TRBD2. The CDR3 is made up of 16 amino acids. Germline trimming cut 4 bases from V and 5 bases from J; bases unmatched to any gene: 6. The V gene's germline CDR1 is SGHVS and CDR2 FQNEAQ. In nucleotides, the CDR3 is TGTGCCAGCAGCTACTGGACTAGCGGGAGTGAAGATACGCAGTATTTT. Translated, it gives CASSYWTSGSEDTQYF. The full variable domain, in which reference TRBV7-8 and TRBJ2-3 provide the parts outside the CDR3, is GAGVSQSPRYKVAKRGQDVALRCDPISGHVSLFWYQQALGQGPEFLTYFQNEAQLDKSGLPSDRFFAERPEGSVSTLKIQRTQQEDSAVYLCASSYWTSGSEDTQYFGPGTRLTVL.

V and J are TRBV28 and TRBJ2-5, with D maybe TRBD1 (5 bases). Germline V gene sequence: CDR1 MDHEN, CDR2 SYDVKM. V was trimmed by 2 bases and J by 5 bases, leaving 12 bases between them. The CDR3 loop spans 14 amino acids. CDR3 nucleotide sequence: TGTGCCAGCAGTTTAGTCAGGGTGAAGGAGACCCAGTACTTC. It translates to CASSLVRVKETQYF.

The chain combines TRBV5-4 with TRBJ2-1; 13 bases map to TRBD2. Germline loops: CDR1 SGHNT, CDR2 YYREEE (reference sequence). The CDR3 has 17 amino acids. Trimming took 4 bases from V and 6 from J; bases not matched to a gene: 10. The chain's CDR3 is CASSPGTGTSGINEQFF. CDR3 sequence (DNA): TGTGCCAGCAGCCCCGGGACCGGGACTAGCGGGATCAATGAGCAGTTCTTC.

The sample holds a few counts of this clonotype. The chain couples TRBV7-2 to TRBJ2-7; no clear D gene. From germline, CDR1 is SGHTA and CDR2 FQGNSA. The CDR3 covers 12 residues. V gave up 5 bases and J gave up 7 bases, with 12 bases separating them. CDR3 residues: CASSPSMREQYF. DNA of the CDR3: TGTGCCAGCAGCCCCTCGATGAGGGAGCAGTACTTC. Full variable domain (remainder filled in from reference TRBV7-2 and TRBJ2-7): GAGVSQSPSNKVTEKGKDVELRCDPISGHTALYWYRQSLGQGLEFLIYFQGNSAPDKSGLPSDRFSAERTGGSVSTLTIQRTQQEDSAVYLCASSPSMREQYFGPGTRLTVT.

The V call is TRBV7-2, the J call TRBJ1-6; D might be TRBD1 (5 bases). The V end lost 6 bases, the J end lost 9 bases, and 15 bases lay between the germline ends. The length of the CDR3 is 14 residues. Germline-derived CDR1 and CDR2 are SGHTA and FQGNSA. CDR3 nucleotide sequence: TGTGCCAGCAGTGCGGGACTCCCGTCTTCACCCCTCCACTTT. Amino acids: CASSAGLPSSPLHF.

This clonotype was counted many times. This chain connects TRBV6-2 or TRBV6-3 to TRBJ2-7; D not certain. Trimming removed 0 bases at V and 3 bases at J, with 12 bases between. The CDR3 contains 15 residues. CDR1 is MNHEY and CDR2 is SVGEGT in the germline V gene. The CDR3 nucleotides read TGTGCCAGCAGTTACTCGATGGGTGGAGTCTACGAGCAGTACTTC. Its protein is CASSYSMGGVYEQYF.

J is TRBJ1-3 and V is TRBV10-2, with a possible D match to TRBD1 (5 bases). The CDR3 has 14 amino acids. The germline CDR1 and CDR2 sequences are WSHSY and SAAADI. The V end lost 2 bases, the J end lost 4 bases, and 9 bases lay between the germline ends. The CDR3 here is CASSEGARGNTIYF. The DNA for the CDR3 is TGCGCCAGCAGTGAGGGGGCGCGGGGAAACACCATATATTTT.

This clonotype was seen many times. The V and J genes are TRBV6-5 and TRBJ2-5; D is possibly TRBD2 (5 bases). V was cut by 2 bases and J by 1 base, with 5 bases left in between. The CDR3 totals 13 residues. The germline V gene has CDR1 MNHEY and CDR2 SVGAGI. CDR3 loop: CASSYEGQETQYF. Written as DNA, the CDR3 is TGTGCCAGCAGTTACGAGGGCCAAGAGACCCAGTACTTC.

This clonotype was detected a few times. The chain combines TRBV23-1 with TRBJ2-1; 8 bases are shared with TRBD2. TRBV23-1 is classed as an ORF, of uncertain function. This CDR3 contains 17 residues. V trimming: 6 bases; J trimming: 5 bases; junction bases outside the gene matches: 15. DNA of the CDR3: TGCGCCAGCAGCCAACATGGAGGCGGGAGGTTCCACAATGAGCAGTTCTTC. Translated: CASSQHGGGRFHNEQFF.

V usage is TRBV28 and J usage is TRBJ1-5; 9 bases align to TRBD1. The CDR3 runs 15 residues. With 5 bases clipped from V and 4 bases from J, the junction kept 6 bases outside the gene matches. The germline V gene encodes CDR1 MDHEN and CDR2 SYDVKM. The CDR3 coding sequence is TGTGCCAGCAGTATCCCGGGACAGGGAAATCAGCCCCAGCATTTT. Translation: CASSIPGQGNQPQHF.

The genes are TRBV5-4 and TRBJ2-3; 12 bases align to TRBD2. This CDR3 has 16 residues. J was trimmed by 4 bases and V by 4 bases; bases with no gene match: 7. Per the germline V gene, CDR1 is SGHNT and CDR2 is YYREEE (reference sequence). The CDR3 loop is CASSRSSGRAPDTQYF. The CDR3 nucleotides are TGTGCCAGCAGCCGATCTAGCGGGAGGGCCCCAGATACGCAGTATTTT.